This T cell receptor (beta chain) was documented in a study of metastatic and nonmetastatic thyroid tumors. There were no patients who had received any treatment before thyroid surgery. This clone was detected a few times. The CDR3 has 16 residues. The V gene's germline CDR1 is MNHEY and CDR2 SVGAGI. J lost 2 bases, V lost 0 bases, and 3 bases had no gene match. With MiXCR, TCRdb reprocessed the PCR reads. The sample has some 12,000 clones; roughly 30% are singletons. The chain combines TRBV6-5 with TRBJ2-7; TRBD2 agrees at 11 bases. The TCR comes from a female donor with papillary thyroid cancer or a benign thyroid nodule (not recorded which). Some clones in this sample may be carry-over from other donors' samples. Sequencing input: tumor tissue. The CDR3 sequence is CASSYSTSGSPYEQYF. Written as DNA, the CDR3 is TGTGCCAGCAGTTACTCTACTAGCGGGAGTCCCTACGAGCAGTACTTC.